This T cell receptor (beta chain) was retrieved from a study of blood T cells in healthy people across ages. About 10 milliliters of peripheral blood were drawn from each donor into EDTA-treated tubes. The germline V and J ends were trimmed by 11 bases and 2 bases, with 15 bases remaining between them. Germline assignment: CDR1 SEHNR and CDR2 FQNEAQ (reference sequence). The CDR3 runs 14 residues. A J-beta primer mix and a sample-barcoded 5' primer were used in a second PCR of roughly 7 to 12 cycles. One entry per CDR3 protein results from TCRdb running MiXCR on the 5' RACE reads. The table lists about 680,000 distinct CDR3 sequences, roughly 50% of them singletons, with roughly a third in the top ten.

V usage is TRBV7-9 and J usage is TRBJ2-2; D may match TRBD1 or TRBD2 (5 bases each). The sequence was collected from an older woman in good health. Sequencing was performed on blood. The CDR3, as DNA: TGTGCCGGGCGGTCGGGGACCAACACCGGGGAGCTGTTTTTT. Protein sequence: CAGRSGTNTGELFF.